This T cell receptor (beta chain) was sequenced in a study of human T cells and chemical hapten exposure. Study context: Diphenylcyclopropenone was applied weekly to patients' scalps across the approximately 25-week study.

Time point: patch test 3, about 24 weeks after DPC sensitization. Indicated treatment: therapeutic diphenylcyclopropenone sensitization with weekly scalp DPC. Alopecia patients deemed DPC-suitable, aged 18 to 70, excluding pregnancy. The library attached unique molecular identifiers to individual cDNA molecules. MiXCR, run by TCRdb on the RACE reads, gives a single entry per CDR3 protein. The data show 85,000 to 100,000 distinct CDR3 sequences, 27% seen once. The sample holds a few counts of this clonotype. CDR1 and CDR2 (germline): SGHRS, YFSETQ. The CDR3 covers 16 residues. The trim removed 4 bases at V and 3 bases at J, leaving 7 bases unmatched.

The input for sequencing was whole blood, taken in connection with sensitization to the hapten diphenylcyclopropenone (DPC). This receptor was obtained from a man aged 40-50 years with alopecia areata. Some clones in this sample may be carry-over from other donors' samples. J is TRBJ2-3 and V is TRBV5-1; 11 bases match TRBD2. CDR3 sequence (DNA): TGCGCCAGCAGCCTGCCTGGGACTAGCGGAACAGATACGCAGTATTTT. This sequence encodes CASSLPGTSGTDTQYF.